This T cell receptor beta chain stems from a study of PD-L1 blockade in urothelial cancer (dated by TCRdb to the late 2010s). Looking at the study overall: All patients started therapy around 2014 and received atezolizumab 1,200 mg intravenously every 3 weeks. Somatic, immune and clinical correlates of response to PD-L1 blockade with atezolizumab in urothelial cancer were the focus of an exploratory multi-omic analysis. Blood samples yielded a median of roughly 140,000 T cells and more than 80,000 unique TCRs, with median clonality 0.080. Durable clinical benefit was achieved by nine patients but not by the remaining 20. Blood samples were analyzed 3 weeks after the start of treatment (second dose) and 6 weeks after the start of treatment. Patients had an ECOG performance status of 0 or 1 and had received between 0 and 3 prior chemotherapy regimens. Pretreatment blood TCR-seq was available for twenty-nine patients, at least one posttreatment blood collection was obtained for some 25 patients, and tumor TCR-seq was available for some 25 patients. About 90% of the roughly 30 patients were males with bladder-origin urothelial cancer, and about 60% of the 29 reported a prior smoking history. In the same patients, pretreatment tumors underwent whole exome sequencing and RNA sequencing in addition to TCR sequencing. Pretreatment tumor samples, along with matched peripheral blood collected serially before and after atezolizumab treatment, underwent TCR sequencing. Durable clinical benefit was defined as a progression-free survival longer than 6 months, and TCR features were additionally tested against progression-free survival and overall survival. Broad study findings and their caveats: Improved progression-free and overall survival was found to be associated with pretreatment peripheral blood TCR clonality below the median. Among patients with durable benefit, tumor-associated TCR clones showed greater expansion in peripheral blood 3 weeks after treatment started (n ≈ 20, p = 0.022). Because of the small sample size (n of about 29) and the many exploratory analyses performed, the results are intended to be regarded as hypothesis-generating.

This clone was observed a handful of times. The clone's antigen remains unknown. The record has no base qualities; no much larger clone is one base away. Synthetic TCR analog templates were spiked into each PCR to estimate absolute template abundance from read counts. The immunoSEQ assay was used to amplify TCRbeta CDR3 regions from genomic DNA with bias-controlled V and J gene primers. Sequencing of rearranged TCRbeta segments was performed at approximately 20X coverage. The authors' pipeline ran thus. Clustering was used to correct sequencing errors, and CDR3s were annotated against IMGT to assign V, D and J genes. Downstream analyses used only productive TCRbeta rearrangements and left out out-of-frame or stop-codon sequences. To compute clonality, Shannon entropy was normalized by the log of the number of unique productive sequences and then subtracted from one. Clones differing between time points or between blood and tumor were identified by Fisher's exact test with Benjamini-Hochberg correction at adjusted p below 0.01. TCRdb holds this immuneACCESS table with in-frame rearrangements only. Some clones are missing; in checked studies, unresolved V genes explain under half, and the rest has no known cause. That table is the source of V, J and clone size, and D and trimming were worked out from the DNA. The table for this sample lists 95,000 or so clones; roughly 91% of them were counted only once. In total, the top ten clones hold roughly 2% of the sample.

At the junction V is shortened by 0 bases and J by 6 bases, with 8 bases in between. As encoded in the germline V gene (reference sequence), CDR1 is MNHEY while CDR2 is SMNVEV. From the cysteine through the phenylalanine, the CDR3 covers 14 amino acids. Only the CDR3 region is kept as DNA, spanning 42 bases read in frame from base 1. Explained via the paper, the time point label denotes: pretreatment peripheral blood. The cohort included 29 patients with locally advanced or metastatic urothelial carcinoma who were treated at Memorial Sloan Kettering on a trial protocol. Peripheral blood mononuclear cells were collected pretreatment and during treatment, with between 1 and 8 total time points obtained per patient. The Qiagen DNeasy Blood extraction kit was used to purify genomic DNA from total PBMCs and tumor samples. PBMCs were collected pretreatment and during treatment and were isolated and stored as previously described.

Rearrangement joined TRBV27 to TRBJ2-2; the D gene remains uncertain. The sequence was obtained from a man aged 55 to 70 with urothelial cancer. Source: PBMCs, taken around atezolizumab (anti-PD-L1) treatment. In nucleotide form, the sequence is TGTGCCAGCAGTTTATCCGGGTTATCCGGGGAGCTGTTTTTT. Its product reads: CASSLSGLSGELFF.